These 20 T cell receptor beta chains share one sample of origin, sequenced in a study of blood T cell repertoires in COVID-19. Clones were read by immunoSEQ multiplex PCR, and TCRdb kept only the in-frame ones, dropping some. This table holds about 100,000 clones, 85% to 90% found once. Sequenced sample: peripheral blood. All receptors derive from a human donor in a cohort sampled during active COVID-19.

The rearrangement uses TRBV2 and TRBJ1-1; no clear D. Germline V lookup: CDR1 SNHLY, CDR2 FYNNEI. This CDR3 spans 14 amino acids. The V end lost 4 bases, the J end lost 4 bases, and 13 bases lay between the germline ends. CDR3 DNA: TGTGCCAGCAGTGCACGAGGGCTTGGCACTGAAGCTTTCTTT. Translating gives CASSARGLGTEAFF.

The genes are TRBV14 and TRBJ2-5, with D perhaps matching TRBD1 (6 bases). Germline-derived CDR1 and CDR2 are SGHDN and FVKESK. This CDR3 spans 14 amino acids. Trimming shortened V by 2 bases and J by 5 bases, and 12 bases separated the two germline ends. CDR3 sequence reads: CASSQLAGVETQYF. CDR3 nucleotide sequence: TGTGCCAGCAGCCAACTGGCAGGGGTGGAGACCCAGTACTTC.

This chain links TRBV7-9 with TRBJ2-5; TRBD2 matches 13 bases. Germline values: CDR1 SEHNR, CDR2 FQNEAQ (reference sequence). CDR3 size: 18 residues. The J segment lost 2 bases and the V segment lost 0 bases, leaving 6 bases of the junction unmatched. The CDR3 DNA is TGTGCCAGCAGCTTAGCTCCGGGACTAGCGGGACCACAAGAGACCCAGTACTTC. Amino acids: CASSLAPGLAGPQETQYF.

This clone was seen a single time. V and J are TRBV5-1 and TRBJ2-1; 7 nucleotides line up with TRBD1. The CDR3 loop spans 14 amino acids. V gave up 2 bases and J gave up 5 bases; unmatched junction bases: 4. In germline, CDR1 is SGHRS, CDR2 YFSETQ. The CDR3, as DNA: TGCGCCAGCAGCTTTGGACAGGTGCACAATGAGCAGTTCTTC. It codes for CASSFGQVHNEQFF.

J is TRBJ1-4 and V is TRBV5-1; D unresolved. Germline CDR1 is SGHRS and CDR2 is YFSETQ. The CDR3 totals 15 residues. Trimming took 0 bases from V and 8 from J, leaving 14 bases between them. CDR3 sequence (DNA): TGCGCCAGCAGCTTGGTATCCGGGTCCGCGGAAAAACTGTTTTTT. Amino acids: CASSLVSGSAEKLFF.

This clone was recorded a few times. The chain couples TRBV19 to TRBJ1-5, with 7 bases matching TRBD1. J was trimmed by 4 bases and V by 8 bases; bases with no gene match: 5. This CDR3 has 13 amino acids. Germline V CDR1 and CDR2: LNHDA, SQIVND (reference sequence). CDR3 in amino acids: CASAQGFNQPQHF. CDR3 DNA sequence: TGTGCCAGTGCACAGGGGTTTAATCAGCCCCAGCATTTT.

The V call is TRBV18, the J call TRBJ1-2, with D maybe TRBD1 (5 bases). The CDR3 is made up of 16 amino acids. The germline V gene has CDR1 KGHSH and CDR2 LQKENI. V lost 0 bases and J 0 bases, leaving 11 bases between the germline ends. As DNA, the CDR3 is TGTGCCAGCTCACCACCGTGGGGGGAAGCTAACTATGGCTACACCTTC. It encodes CASSPPWGEANYGYTF. The full variable domain, in which reference TRBV18 and TRBJ1-2 provide the parts outside the CDR3, is NAGVMQNPRHLVRRRGQEARLRCSPMKGHSHVYWYRQLPEEGLKFMVYLQKENIIDESGMPKERFSAEFPKEGPSILRIQQVVRGDSAAYFCASSPPWGEANYGYTFGSGTRLTVV.

The chain uses TRBV6-5 and TRBJ1-1; D not certain. This CDR3 has 12 residues. The V gene lost 2 bases and the J gene lost 3 bases, with 4 bases spanning the gap. Germline CDR1 and CDR2: MNHEY and SVGAGI. The CDR3 DNA reads TGTGCCAGCAGTTACGGGCACACTGAAGCTTTCTTT. This gives the protein CASSYGHTEAFF.

The chain links TRBV6-2 or TRBV6-3 to TRBJ2-5; perhaps TRBD2 as D (5 bases). The CDR3 sequence is 15 residues long. Germline V lookup: CDR1 MNHEY, CDR2 SVGEGT. V dropped 2 bases and J dropped 0 bases, with 10 bases sitting between them. This CDR3 reads CASSYEGRYQETQYF. Here the CDR3 DNA reads TGTGCCAGCAGTTACGAGGGCAGGTACCAAGAGACCCAGTACTTC.

The chain is built from TRBV6-5 and TRBJ1-5; D gene ambiguous. This CDR3 region has 13 residues. Per the germline V gene, CDR1 is MNHEY and CDR2 is SVGAGI. V lost 7 bases, J lost 3 bases, and 10 bases lay in between. For the CDR3, the DNA is TGTGCCAGCACCTCGCGACTCAATCAGCCCCAGCATTTT. Residues: CASTSRLNQPQHF.

The chain is built from TRBV3-1 (or the pseudogene TRBV3-2) and TRBJ2-5; perhaps TRBD2 as D (6 bases). There are 16 residues in the CDR3. Germline lookup yields CDR1 LGHDT and CDR2 YNNKEL (reference sequence). Trimming shortened V by 0 bases and J by 0 bases, and 11 bases separated the two germline ends. Here the CDR3 reads CASSQDLATHQETQYF. The CDR3 nucleotides are TGTGCCAGCAGCCAAGATCTAGCGACCCACCAAGAGACCCAGTACTTC.

V and J are TRBV29-1 and TRBJ1-2; 10 bases are shared with TRBD1. The CDR3 has 13 residues. Unmatched junction bases numbered 3, after V lost 6 bases and J lost 2 bases. Germline CDR1 reads SQVTM; CDR2 reads ANQGSEA. The CDR3 DNA reads as TGCAGCGTCGCGGACAGGGGGAACTATGGCTACACCTTC. The encoded protein is CSVADRGNYGYTF.

This chain links TRBV25-1 with TRBJ1-2, with 12 bases fitting TRBD1. Germline CDR1 reads MGHDK; CDR2 reads SYGVNS. Germline trimming cut 4 bases from V and 5 bases from J; bases unmatched to any gene: 14. This CDR3 is built from 18 residues. The CDR3, as DNA: TGTGCCAGCAGTGCCCGAACCGGGACAGGGGGCGCTAGGTATGGCTACACCTTC. This codes for CASSARTGTGGARYGYTF.

V is TRBV7-9 and J is TRBJ2-7; tentative D call: TRBD2 (5 bases). The CDR3 has 13 residues. Trimming stripped 7 bases from V and 3 bases from J, with 13 bases between. The germline V gene encodes CDR1 SEHNR and CDR2 FQNEAQ (reference sequence). The CDR3 sequence is CASTSRGVYEQYF. The CDR3 DNA reads TGTGCCAGCACCTCCCGGGGTGTCTACGAGCAGTACTTC.

Here the CDR3 reads CASSTEAWTGRDEKLFF. Here the CDR3 DNA reads TGTGCCAGTAGTACCGAGGCTTGGACAGGAAGAGATGAAAAACTGTTTTTT. The chain combines TRBV19 with TRBJ1-4; TRBD1 matches at 7 bases. Germline V lookup: CDR1 LNHDA, CDR2 SQIVND (reference sequence). V trimming: 4 bases; J trimming: 6 bases; junction bases outside the gene matches: 14. The CDR3 has 17 amino acids.

The chain employs TRBV12-5 and TRBJ2-1; a weak D match, TRBD2 (6 bases). There are 15 residues in the CDR3. V was pared by 0 bases and J by 5 bases, with 11 bases between. The V gene's germline CDR1 is LGHNT and CDR2 FRNRAP. CDR3 in DNA: TGTGCTAGTGGTTTGGTACACGGGAGTAACAATGAGCAGTTCTTC. Its protein is CASGLVHGSNNEQFF.

V usage is TRBV14 and J usage is TRBJ1-2, with 8 bases that match TRBD1. V was pared by 5 bases and J by 3 bases, with 14 bases of the junction left unmatched. CDR1 SGHDN and CDR2 FVKESK come from the germline V gene. The CDR3 is made up of 17 amino acids. CDR3 protein: CASSYDPGQGADYGYTF. CDR3 coding DNA: TGTGCCAGCAGCTACGACCCTGGACAGGGTGCGGACTATGGCTACACCTTC.

This clone was counted a single time. The rearrangement uses TRBV5-1 and TRBJ2-7, with TRBD1 matching over 9 bases. This CDR3 region has 14 residues. Germline CDR1 and CDR2: SGHRS and YFSETQ. Trimming cost V 1 base and J 7 bases; bases outside gene matches: 6. The CDR3 region is CASSLRDRAGEQYF. The CDR3 DNA sequence: TGCGCCAGCAGCTTGAGGGACAGGGCGGGTGAGCAGTACTTC.

This chain's CDR3 is CASSLDRQPQHF. The CDR3 DNA sequence: TGTGCCAGCAGCTTAGATCGTCAGCCCCAGCATTTT. The V call is TRBV7-9, the J call TRBJ1-5; D remains ambiguous. The CDR3 is 12 residues long. Germline CDR1 and CDR2: SEHNR and FQNEAQ (reference sequence). Between the trimmed V and J ends, which lost 1 base and 6 bases, there was a span of 4 bases.

The sample holds one count of this clone. The gene calls are TRBV5-4 and TRBJ1-4, with D tentatively TRBD1 (5 bases). Germline CDR1 is SGHNT and CDR2 is YYREEE (reference sequence). The CDR3 runs 14 residues. V was trimmed by 3 bases and J by 3 bases, leaving 9 bases between them. The CDR3 DNA follows: TGTGCCAGCAGCTCCGGGGGTTCTAATGAAAAACTGTTTTTT. Residues: CASSSGGSNEKLFF.